Listed below are T cell receptor beta chains from one sample, sequenced in a study of beta chain features in type 1 diabetes. Using immunoSEQ multiplex PCR, the repertoire was profiled, and TCRdb retains in-frame clones only, with some absent. The sample includes some 160,000 clones, about 9% of them seen just once. The sequenced sample was central memory CD4+ T cells from blood. The receptors were sampled from a woman between 25 and 40 years old with type 1 diabetes. The CDR3 runs from the conserved cysteine through the conserved F or W. The order of the fields is J gene, V gene, CDR3 length, CDR3 protein.

TRBJ1-5,TRBV19,15,CASSIGGGGNQPQHF
TRBJ2-7,TRBV6-4,13,CASSEEQGYEQYF
TRBJ1-1,TRBV7-3,13,CASSLGSNTEAFF
TRBJ2-5,TRBV14,13,CASSLDWQETQYF
TRBJ2-2,TRBV9,14,CASSYLGGVGELFF
TRBJ1-2,TRBV27,12,CASSSQGYGYTF
TRBJ2-7,TRBV7-8,13,CASSWDRAYEQYF
TRBJ1-1,TRBV19,15,CASTTPGDRGTEAFF
TRBJ2-1,TRBV12-5,13,CASGLSGYNEQFF
TRBJ1-1,TRBV6-5,14,CASSSGRGNTEAFF
TRBJ1-1,TRBV7-2,14,CASSLQGAHTEAFF
TRBJ2-1,TRBV7-8,16,CASSPGLAGSYNEQFF
TRBJ2-5,TRBV14,13,CASSGRLQETQYF
TRBJ2-1,TRBV2,12,CASSRDYNEQFF
TRBJ2-6,TRBV5-1,16,CASSLAAVSGANVLTF
TRBJ2-2,TRBV7-2,14,CASSLAAGTGELFF
TRBJ1-5,TRBV27,12,CASSPLNQPQHF
TRBJ2-1,TRBV6-5,13,CASSLDRYNEQFF
TRBJ1-1,TRBV6-5,14,CASNLLTSNTEAFF
TRBJ1-5,TRBV5-1,14,CASSPGELGQPQHF
TRBJ2-1,TRBV28,14,CASTLKAPYNEQFF
TRBJ2-7,TRBV7-2,15,CASSLPGLRRVEQYF
TRBJ2-2,TRBV7-9,15,CASSLDVRNTGELFF
TRBJ1-2,TRBV19,13,CASSPRDRDGYTF
TRBJ1-2,TRBV2,14,CASSVGHRHQGYTF
TRBJ1-4,TRBV28,14,CASRLTATNEKLFF
TRBJ2-3,TRBV7-6,14,CASSLVPGSDTQYF
TRBJ2-3,TRBV2,15,CASSVPSGSTDTQYF
TRBJ2-3,TRBV9,16,CASSVDRAGSTDTQYF
TRBJ2-1,TRBV29-1,17,CSVEDPGRSSSYNEQFF
TRBJ2-3,TRBV23-1,18,CASSQSSRQGPSTDTQYF
TRBJ2-3,TRBV29-1,14,CSGKTSGRADTQYF
TRBJ2-7,TRBV29-1,16,CSIRGVGTGASYEQYF
TRBJ2-3,TRBV29-1,15,CSVANLAGSGDTQYF
TRBJ1-1,TRBV5-1,13,CASSSREGTEAFF
TRBJ1-1,TRBV5-1,14,CASSAGTMNTEAFF
TRBJ2-5,TRBV7-9,14,CASSQPGGQETQYF
TRBJ2-3,TRBV10-3,15,CAIRTSGASTDTQYF
TRBJ1-4,TRBV7-9,15,CASSLEIAVNEKLFF
TRBJ2-3,TRBV11-2,12,CASSLAGDTQYF
TRBJ2-2,TRBV4-2,15,CASSRGTSDTGELFF
TRBJ2-5,TRBV18,15,CASSPSDRNQETQYF
TRBJ2-1,TRBV11-2,15,CASTWGDDSYNEQFF
TRBJ2-1,TRBV6-1,12,CASRTSGDEQFF
TRBJ2-5,TRBV7-8,17,CASSLAPGAGVGETQYF
TRBJ2-1,TRBV29-1,13,CSVERDRDNEQFF
TRBJ1-1,TRBV18,15,CASSPLTMGNTEAFF
TRBJ2-7,TRBV9,14,CASNGSWRAHEQYF
TRBJ1-2,TRBV6-5,15,CASSSTAGWDYGYTF
TRBJ1-2,TRBV2,13,CASSGQGYYGYTF
TRBJ2-5,TRBV9,13,CASSVSTQETQYF
TRBJ2-2,TRBV5-1,15,CASSLELMNTGELFF